The next 8 T cell receptor beta chains were all read from a single sample in a study of OX40 agonist ivuxolimab in advanced cancers. This table comes from immunoSEQ multiplex PCR, and its TCRdb copy is limited to in-frame clones, with some not included. The sample records tens of thousands of clones, 94% being singletons. The sequencing used CD4+ or CD8+ T cells sorted from blood, collected in a trial of the OX40 agonist ivuxolimab. All receptors come from an adult with an advanced solid tumor such as melanoma, head and neck, liver or kidney cancer.

The chain links TRBV5-1 to TRBJ1-1; possible D gene TRBD1, 6 bases. The CDR3 length is 14 residues. V was trimmed by 4 bases and J by 1 base, leaving 11 bases between them. The germline gives CDR1 SGHRS, CDR2 YFSETQ. CDR3 protein: CASSLRGANTEAFF. CDR3 nucleotide sequence: TGCGCCAGCAGCCTCAGGGGTGCGAACACTGAAGCTTTCTTT.

The chain recombines TRBV12-5 with TRBJ2-1; 8 bases line up with TRBD2. The CDR3 has 14 amino acids. V was pared by 6 bases and J by 5 bases, with 6 bases of the junction left unmatched. Per the germline V gene, CDR1 is LGHNT and CDR2 is FRNRAP. The chain's CDR3 is CASGQWTSNNEQFF. CDR3 in DNA: TGTGCTAGTGGGCAGTGGACTAGCAACAATGAGCAGTTCTTC.

J is TRBJ1-1 and V is TRBV27, with a possible D match to TRBD1 (5 bases). V gave up 4 bases and J gave up 7 bases, with 13 bases separating them. Germline CDR1 is MNHEY and CDR2 is SMNVEV (reference sequence). This CDR3 contains 13 residues. The CDR3 loop is CASSSRQRVEAFF. CDR3 sequence (DNA): TGTGCCAGCAGTTCAAGACAGAGGGTTGAAGCTTTCTTT.

The rearrangement links TRBV4-1 to TRBJ2-7; possible D gene TRBD2, 6 bases. The CDR3 spans 18 residues. Looked up from germline, CDR1 is MGHRA and CDR2 is YSYEKL. Trimming shortened V by 3 bases and J by 7 bases, and 28 bases separated the two germline ends. CDR3 loop: CASSQLLGSRTISGEQYF. In DNA, the CDR3 is TGCGCCAGCAGCCAGCTGCTGGGCAGCCGGACTATCAGCGGGGAGCAGTACTTC.

The V call is TRBV27, the J call TRBJ2-5; D uncertain. Germline CDR1 and CDR2: MNHEY and SMNVEV (reference sequence). The CDR3 has 13 residues. The germline V and J ends were trimmed by 0 bases and 3 bases, with 5 bases remaining between them. The DNA for the CDR3 is TGTGCCAGCAGTTTATCGTGGGAAGAGACCCAGTACTTC. Protein product: CASSLSWEETQYF.

The chain has TRBV19 and TRBJ2-7, with D hard to call. V was pared by 3 bases and J by 6 bases, with 18 bases between. Germline loops: CDR1 LNHDA, CDR2 SQIVND (reference sequence). This CDR3 has 15 residues. Written as DNA, the CDR3 is TGTGCCAGTAGTATCAGCGTCTTGGACCCGGGCGAGCAGTACTTC. It translates to CASSISVLDPGEQYF.

The V call is TRBV28, the J call TRBJ2-7, with no clear D. Trimming shortened V by 3 bases and J by 4 bases, and 10 bases separated the two germline ends. Germline CDR1 reads MDHEN; CDR2 reads SYDVKM. The CDR3 runs to 13 residues. The CDR3 region has the DNA TGTGCCAGCAGTTTCGGCAGAAGTTACGAGCAGTACTTC. It yields the protein CASSFGRSYEQYF.

J is TRBJ1-1 and V is TRBV4-2; D gene ambiguous. Trimming pared 2 bases from V and 1 base from J, leaving 8 bases between. Germline V CDR1 and CDR2: LGHNA, YNFKEQ. The CDR3 has 14 amino acids. DNA for the CDR3: TGTGCCAGCAGCCAACTAGACGGGAACACTGAAGCTTTCTTT. It translates to CASSQLDGNTEAFF.